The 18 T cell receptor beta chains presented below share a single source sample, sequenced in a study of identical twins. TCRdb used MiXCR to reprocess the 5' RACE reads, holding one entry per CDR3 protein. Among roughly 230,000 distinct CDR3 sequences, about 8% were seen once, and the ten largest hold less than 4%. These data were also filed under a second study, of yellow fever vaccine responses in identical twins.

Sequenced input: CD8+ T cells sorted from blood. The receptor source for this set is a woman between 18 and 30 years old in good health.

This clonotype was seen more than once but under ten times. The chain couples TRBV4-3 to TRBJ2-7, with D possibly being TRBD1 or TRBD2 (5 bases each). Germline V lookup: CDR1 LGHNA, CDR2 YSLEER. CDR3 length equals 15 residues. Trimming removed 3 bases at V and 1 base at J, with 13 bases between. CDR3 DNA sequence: TGCGCCAGCAGCCAGGGACCCGAGGGTTCCTACGAGCAGTACTTC. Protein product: CASSQGPEGSYEQYF.

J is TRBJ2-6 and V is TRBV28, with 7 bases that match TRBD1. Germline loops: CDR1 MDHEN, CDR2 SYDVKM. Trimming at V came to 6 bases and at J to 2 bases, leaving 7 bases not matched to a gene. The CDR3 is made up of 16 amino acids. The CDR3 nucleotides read TGTGCCAGCAGGCTGGACAGGTTAGCTGGGGCCAACGTCCTGACTTTC. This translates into CASRLDRLAGANVLTF.

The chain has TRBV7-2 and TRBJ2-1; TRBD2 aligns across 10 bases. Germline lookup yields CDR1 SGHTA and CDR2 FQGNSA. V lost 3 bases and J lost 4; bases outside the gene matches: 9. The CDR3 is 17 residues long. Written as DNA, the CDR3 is TGTGCCAGCAGCTTGTTGCTAGCGGGAGTGTCGTACAATGAGCAGTTCTTC. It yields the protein CASSLLLAGVSYNEQFF.

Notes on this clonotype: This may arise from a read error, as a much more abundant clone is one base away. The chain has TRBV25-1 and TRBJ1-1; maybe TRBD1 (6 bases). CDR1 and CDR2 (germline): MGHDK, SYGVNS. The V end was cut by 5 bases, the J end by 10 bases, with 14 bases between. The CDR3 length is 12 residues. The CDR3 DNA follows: TGTGCCAGCAGTAAACAGGGATACGGAGCTTTCTTT. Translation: CASSKQGYGAFF.

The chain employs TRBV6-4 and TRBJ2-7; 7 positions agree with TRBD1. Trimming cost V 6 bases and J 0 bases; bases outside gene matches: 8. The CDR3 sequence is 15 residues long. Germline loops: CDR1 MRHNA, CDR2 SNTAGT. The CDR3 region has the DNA TGTGCCAGCAGCGGACAGGAGCCCAACTCCTACGAGCAGTACTTC. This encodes CASSGQEPNSYEQYF.

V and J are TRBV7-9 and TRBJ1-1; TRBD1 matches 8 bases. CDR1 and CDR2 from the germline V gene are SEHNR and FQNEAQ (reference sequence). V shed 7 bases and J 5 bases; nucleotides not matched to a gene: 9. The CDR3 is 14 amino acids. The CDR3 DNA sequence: TGTGCCAGCATCTCGACAGGGGATTGGACTGAAGCTTTCTTT. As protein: CASISTGDWTEAFF.

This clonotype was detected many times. The CDR3 protein is CASSPTDAAEAFF. CDR3 sequence (DNA): TGTGCCAGCAGCCCCACCGATGCGGCTGAAGCTTTCTTT. The J gene is TRBJ1-1, the V gene TRBV7-9; the D is unclear. The V end was cut by 5 bases, the J end by 6 bases, with 13 bases between. CDR3 size: 13 residues. Germline CDR1 SEHNR, CDR2 FQNEAQ (reference sequence).

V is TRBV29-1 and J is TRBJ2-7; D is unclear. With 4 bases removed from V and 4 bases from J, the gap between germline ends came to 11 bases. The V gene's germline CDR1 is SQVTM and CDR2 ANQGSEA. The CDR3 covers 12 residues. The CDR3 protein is CSVVGSRYEQYF. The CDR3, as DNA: TGCAGCGTTGTTGGTAGCAGGTACGAGCAGTACTTC.

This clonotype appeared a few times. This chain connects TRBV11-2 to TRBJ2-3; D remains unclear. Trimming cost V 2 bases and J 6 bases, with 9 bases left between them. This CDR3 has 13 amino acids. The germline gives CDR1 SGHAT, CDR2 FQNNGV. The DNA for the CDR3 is TGTGCCAGCAGCTTATATGTAGGGGATACGCAGTATTTT. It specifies CASSLYVGDTQYF. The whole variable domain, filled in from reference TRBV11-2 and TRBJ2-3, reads EAGVAQSPRYKIIEKRQSVAFWCNPISGHATLYWYQQILGQGPKLLIQFQNNGVVDDSQLPKDRFSAERLKGVDSTLKIQPAKLEDSAVYLCASSLYVGDTQYFGPGTRLTVL.

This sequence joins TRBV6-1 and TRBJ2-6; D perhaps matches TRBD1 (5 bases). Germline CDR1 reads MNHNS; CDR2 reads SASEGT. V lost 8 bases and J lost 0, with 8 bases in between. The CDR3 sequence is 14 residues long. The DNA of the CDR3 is TGTGCCAGCGGACAACTCTCTGGGGCCAACGTCCTGACTTTC. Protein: CASGQLSGANVLTF.

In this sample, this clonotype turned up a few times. The CDR3 spells CASSFGGPPSYNEQFF. CDR3 DNA sequence: TGTGCCAGCAGTTTTGGCGGACCCCCCTCCTACAATGAGCAGTTCTTC. The chain links TRBV27 to TRBJ2-1, with D uncertain. CDR1 and CDR2 from the germline V gene are MNHEY and SMNVEV (reference sequence). This CDR3 spans 16 amino acids. V was cut by 3 bases and J by 0 bases, with 12 bases left in between.

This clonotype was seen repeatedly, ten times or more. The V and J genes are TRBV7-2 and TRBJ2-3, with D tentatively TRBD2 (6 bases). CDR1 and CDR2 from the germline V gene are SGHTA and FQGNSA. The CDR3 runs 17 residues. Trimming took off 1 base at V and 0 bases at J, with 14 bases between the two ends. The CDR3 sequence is CASSLERAGTSTDTQYF. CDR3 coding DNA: TGTGCCAGCAGCTTAGAACGGGCGGGAACTAGCACAGATACGCAGTATTTT. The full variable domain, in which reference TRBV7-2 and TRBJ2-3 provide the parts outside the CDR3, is GAGVSQSPSNKVTEKGKDVELRCDPISGHTALYWYRQSLGQGLEFLIYFQGNSAPDKSGLPSDRFSAERTGGSVSTLTIQRTQQEDSAVYLCASSLERAGTSTDTQYFGPGTRLTVL.

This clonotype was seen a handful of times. CDR3 loop: CASSSDPQGAYEQYF. The CDR3 DNA reads as TGTGCCAGCAGCTCGGATCCTCAGGGGGCCTACGAGCAGTACTTC. The rearrangement links TRBV7-9 to TRBJ2-7; 7 positions agree with TRBD1. Germline lookup yields CDR1 SEHNR and CDR2 FQNEAQ (reference sequence). The CDR3 sequence is 15 residues long. With 4 bases clipped from V and 2 bases from J, the junction kept 8 bases outside the gene matches.

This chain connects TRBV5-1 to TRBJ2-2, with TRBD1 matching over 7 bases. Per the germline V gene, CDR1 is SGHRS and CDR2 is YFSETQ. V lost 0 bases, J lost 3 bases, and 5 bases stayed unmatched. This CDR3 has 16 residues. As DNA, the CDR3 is TGCGCCAGCAGCTTGGCGGTCACAGGGGACACCGGGGAGCTGTTTTTT. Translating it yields CASSLAVTGDTGELFF.

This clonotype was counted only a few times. The CDR3 DNA reads TGTGCCAGCAGATATCGAGCCCCCTACGAGCAGTACTTC. As protein: CASRYRAPYEQYF. The chain carries TRBV9 and TRBJ2-7; D is undetermined. The CDR3 has 13 residues. Deletions cut 5 bases from V and 2 bases from J, with 11 bases between. Germline CDR1 and CDR2: SGDLS and YYNGEE.

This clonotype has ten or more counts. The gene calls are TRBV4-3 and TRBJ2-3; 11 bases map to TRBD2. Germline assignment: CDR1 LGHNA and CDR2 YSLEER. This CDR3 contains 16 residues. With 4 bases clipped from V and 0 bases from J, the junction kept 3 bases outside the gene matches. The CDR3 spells CASSLGLAGSTDTQYF. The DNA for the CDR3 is TGCGCCAGCAGCCTCGGACTAGCGGGCAGCACAGATACGCAGTATTTT.

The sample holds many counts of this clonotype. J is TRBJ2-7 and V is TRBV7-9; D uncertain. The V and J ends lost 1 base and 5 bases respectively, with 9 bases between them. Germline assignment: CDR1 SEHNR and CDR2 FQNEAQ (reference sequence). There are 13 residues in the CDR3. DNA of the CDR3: TGTGCCAGCAGCTTAGGGGCCCTAGACGAGCAGTACTTC. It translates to CASSLGALDEQYF.

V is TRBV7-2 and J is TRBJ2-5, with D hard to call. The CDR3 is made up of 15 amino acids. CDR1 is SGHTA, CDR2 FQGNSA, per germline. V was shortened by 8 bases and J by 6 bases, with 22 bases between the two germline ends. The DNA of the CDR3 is TGTGCCAGCTTCAAGAGTAGGACGCGCGGCCAGACCCAGTACTTC. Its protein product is CASFKSRTRGQTQYF.